One sample yielded the 27 T cell receptor beta chains listed below, sequenced in a study of control samples from healthy donors and cancer patients. Profiled with immunoSEQ multiplex PCR; TCRdb holds only in-frame clones, not every one. The repertoire holds approximately 120,000 clones, with more than 85% as singletons. Sequenced input: blood. The origin of the receptors is a woman between 50 and 59 years old in good health.

This chain uses TRBV6-4 with TRBJ2-1, with TRBD2 matching over 12 bases. Germline CDR1 MRHNA, CDR2 SNTAGT. This CDR3 is 15 amino acids long. V lost 5 bases, J lost 6 bases, and 5 bases stayed unmatched. In DNA form, the CDR3 reads TGTGCCAGCAGTCGACTAGCGGGAGAGGGCAATGAGCAGTTCTTC. Translated, it gives CASSRLAGEGNEQFF.

The rearrangement uses TRBV7-9 and TRBJ1-2; TRBD1 matches 8 bases. The CDR3 covers 14 residues. Germline lookup yields CDR1 SEHNR and CDR2 FQNEAQ (reference sequence). The V gene end was trimmed by 5 bases and the J gene end by 1 base; junction bases not matched to a gene: 3. CDR3 bases: TGTGCCAGCAGCGGAGGACAGGGTAACTATGGCTACACCTTC. This gives the protein CASSGGQGNYGYTF.

The chain links TRBV18 to TRBJ1-1; 8 bases are shared with TRBD1. The CDR3 loop spans 18 amino acids. The ends lost 4 bases at V and 4 bases at J; junction bases unmatched: 17. CDR1 and CDR2 (germline): KGHSH, LQKENI. The CDR3 reads CASSLLNTGQGGSTEAFF. CDR3 DNA sequence: TGTGCCAGCTCACTCCTAAATACAGGACAGGGCGGGAGCACTGAAGCTTTCTTT.

The rearrangement uses TRBV11-1 and TRBJ2-1, with D possibly being TRBD2 (6 bases). The germline V and J ends were trimmed by 0 bases and 10 bases, with 7 bases remaining between them. This CDR3 contains 12 residues. Germline CDR1 reads SGHAT; CDR2 reads FQDESV (reference sequence). CDR3 sequence (DNA): TGTGCCAGCAGCTTAGCGGGGGGAGAGCAGTTCTTC. Its translation: CASSLAGGEQFF.

This chain links TRBV3-1 (or the pseudogene TRBV3-2) with TRBJ2-7; 13 bases align to TRBD2. Per the germline V gene, CDR1 is LGHDT and CDR2 is YNNKEL (reference sequence). This CDR3 contains 19 residues. J gave up 2 bases and V 2 bases, and 12 bases lay outside the gene matches. CDR3 amino acids: CASSQPGTSGTRRAYEQYV. The CDR3 bases are TGTGCCAGCAGCCAACCCGGGACTAGCGGGACCCGCCGCGCCTACGAGCAGTACGTC.

This chain uses TRBV5-5 with TRBJ2-7; D is unresolved. Deletions cut 1 base from V and 5 bases from J, with 10 bases between. The CDR3 length is 13 residues. Germline CDR1 reads SGHKS; CDR2 reads YYEKEE (reference sequence). The CDR3 nucleotides read TGTGCCAGCAGCTTGTTATTCCTAGACGAGCAGTACGTC. Protein sequence: CASSLLFLDEQYV.

This clone was seen once. The chain is built from TRBV27 and TRBJ2-6; 7 bases agree with TRBD1. The V gene end was trimmed by 3 bases and the J gene end by 2 bases; junction bases not matched to a gene: 10. This CDR3 region has 18 residues. Per the germline V gene, CDR1 is MNHEY and CDR2 is SMNVEV (reference sequence). CDR3 sequence: CASSFRKGAVAGANVLTF. DNA of the CDR3: TGTGCCAGCAGTTTCCGGAAGGGGGCTGTTGCTGGGGCCAACGTCCTGACTTTC.

The chain uses TRBV18 and TRBJ1-4, with a weak D call TRBD1 (6 bases). The CDR3 runs to 15 residues. Trimming stripped 2 bases from V and 6 bases from J, with 13 bases between. Germline V gene sequence: CDR1 KGHSH, CDR2 LQKENI. CDR3 nucleotide sequence: TGTGCCAGCTCACCATGGAGGGCAGGGGATGAAAAACTGTTTTTT. Translated: CASSPWRAGDEKLFF.

The J gene is TRBJ1-1, the V gene TRBV5-4; 10 bases are a match to TRBD1. The CDR3 is 19 residues long. Losses at the gene ends were 0 bases for V and 0 bases for J; bases not matched to a gene: 11. Germline loops: CDR1 SGHNT, CDR2 YYREEE (reference sequence). This chain's CDR3 is CASSLGPGQGFRMNTEAFF. The CDR3 DNA follows: TGTGCCAGCAGCTTGGGCCCGGGACAGGGGTTTCGCATGAACACTGAAGCTTTCTTT.

J is TRBJ2-1 and V is TRBV5-8; 14 nucleotides align to TRBD2. CDR1 is SGHTS and CDR2 is YDEGEE in the germline V gene. The CDR3 has 16 residues. V shed 3 bases and J 10 bases; nucleotides not matched to a gene: 9. CDR3: CASSSRLAGGTGEQFF. The DNA of the CDR3 is TGTGCCAGCAGCTCAAGACTAGCGGGAGGGACTGGAGAGCAGTTCTTC.

This sequence joins TRBV7-2 and TRBJ2-7; D unresolved. V lost 5 bases and J lost 0, with 11 bases in between. CDR3 size: 14 residues. From germline, CDR1 is SGHTA and CDR2 FQGNSA. CDR3: CASSVERTSYEQYV. CDR3 DNA: TGTGCCAGCAGCGTCGAAAGGACCTCCTACGAGCAGTACGTC.

This clone was observed once. The rearrangement joins TRBV4-1 to TRBJ2-2, with a weak D call TRBD2 (6 bases). V was clipped by 7 bases and J by 5 bases, with 17 bases between them. The CDR3 contains 15 residues. CDR1 is MGHRA and CDR2 is YSYEKL in the germline V gene. The CDR3 sequence is CASKRIPTSTGELFF. In DNA form, the CDR3 reads TGCGCCAGCAAACGGATACCGACTAGTACCGGGGAGCTGTTTTTT.

V gene TRBV4-3 combines with J gene TRBJ2-1; D not certain. The CDR3 runs 15 residues. Trimming shortened V by 0 bases and J by 4 bases, and 10 bases separated the two germline ends. From germline, CDR1 is LGHNA and CDR2 YSLEER. In nucleotides, the CDR3 is TGCGCCAGCAGCCAAGACCTAACAGTTTACAATGAGCAGTTCTTC. Its translation is CASSQDLTVYNEQFF.

The V and J genes are TRBV14 and TRBJ2-7; D is unresolved. Trimming shortened V by 0 bases and J by 1 base, and 7 bases separated the two germline ends. The germline V gene has CDR1 SGHDN and CDR2 FVKESK. The CDR3 runs 14 residues. For the CDR3, the DNA is TGTGCCAGCAGCCAAGACAGTTTTTCCTACGAGCAGTACTTC. This gives the protein CASSQDSFSYEQYF.

The chain couples TRBV13 to TRBJ2-2; D not resolved. V dropped 0 bases and J dropped 4 bases, with 15 bases sitting between them. Germline CDR1 and CDR2: PRHDT and FYEKMQ (reference sequence). The CDR3 loop spans 17 amino acids. CDR3 amino acids: CASSLGRSWISTGELFF. CDR3 coding DNA: TGTGCCAGCAGCTTAGGCCGCTCATGGATTAGCACCGGGGAGCTGTTTTTT.

The rearrangement joins TRBV5-1 to TRBJ2-3; D remains unclear. Germline CDR1 is SGHRS and CDR2 is YFSETQ. The CDR3 is 14 residues long. The V gene lost 6 bases and the J gene lost 4 bases, with 15 bases spanning the gap. The CDR3 loop is CASKEWASADTQYF. CDR3 coding DNA: TGCGCCAGCAAGGAGTGGGCATCAGCAGATACGCAGTATTTT.

The rearrangement uses TRBV5-1 and TRBJ1-3; perhaps TRBD1 as D (6 bases). CDR3 size: 15 residues. V dropped 0 bases and J dropped 0 bases, with 7 bases sitting between them. Looked up from germline, CDR1 is SGHRS and CDR2 is YFSETQ. In DNA form, the CDR3 reads TGCGCCAGCAGCTTGGCGGACAGCTCTGGAAACACCATATATTTT. Its protein is CASSLADSSGNTIYF.

The chain combines TRBV9 with TRBJ2-7; 8 bases are a match to TRBD1. This CDR3 has 15 residues. Trimming at V came to 0 bases and at J to 3 bases, leaving 5 bases not matched to a gene. Germline V lookup: CDR1 SGDLS, CDR2 YYNGEE. The CDR3 is CASSVAGGTLYEQYF. In nucleotides, the CDR3 is TGTGCCAGCAGCGTAGCAGGGGGCACCCTCTACGAGCAGTACTTC. Full variable domain (outside the CDR3, taken from reference TRBV9 and TRBJ2-7): DSGVTQTPKHLITATGQRVTLRCSPRSGDLSVYWYQQSLDQGLQFLIQYYNGEERAKGNILERFSAQQFPDLHSELNLSSLELGDSALYFCASSVAGGTLYEQYFGPGTRLTVT.

The CDR3 DNA sequence: TGTGCCAGCAGCTTAGCCATGGGGAGCGCCTTAACTACCGGGGAGCTGTTTTTT. As protein: CASSLAMGSALTTGELFF. The chain carries TRBV7-9 and TRBJ2-2; D may be TRBD2 (5 bases). Germline V gene sequence: CDR1 SEHNR, CDR2 FQNEAQ (reference sequence). The V end lost 0 bases, the J end lost 5 bases, and 19 bases lay between the germline ends. The CDR3 length is 18 residues.

This chain connects TRBV6-5 to TRBJ2-5; no reliable D call. This CDR3 contains 13 residues. The V end lost 10 bases, the J end lost 0 bases, and 12 bases lay between the germline ends. Germline values: CDR1 MNHEY, CDR2 SVGAGI. The DNA for the CDR3 is TGTGCCATCGCCCTCCAGTACCAAGAGACCCAGTACTTC. It specifies CAIALQYQETQYF.

V and J are TRBV6-5 and TRBJ2-5; no clear D. V lost 7 bases and J lost 2, with 14 bases in between. The CDR3 is 14 amino acids. Germline assignment: CDR1 MNHEY and CDR2 SVGAGI. The CDR3 spells CASTVTPDQETQYF. DNA of the CDR3: TGTGCCAGCACAGTTACGCCGGATCAAGAGACCCAGTACTTC.

This clone has just one count. CDR3 nucleotides: TGTGCCAGCAGCTTATTCCCCCAGGGGGGAGGGCCTTCAGATACGCAGTATTTT. Protein product: CASSLFPQGGGPSDTQYF. The chain couples TRBV11-2 to TRBJ2-3; possibly TRBD1 or TRBD2 for D (7 bases each). The CDR3 consists of 18 residues. In germline, CDR1 is SGHAT, CDR2 FQNNGV. V lost 2 bases and J lost 4, with 22 bases in between.

This clone came up a few times. The V and J genes are TRBV19 and TRBJ1-6; weak D call: TRBD1 (5 bases). V was shortened by 8 bases and J by 0 bases, with 11 bases between the two germline ends. This CDR3 is 15 amino acids long. CDR1 and CDR2 (germline): LNHDA, SQIVND (reference sequence). The chain's CDR3 is CASGRGGSYNSPLHF. CDR3 sequence (DNA): TGTGCCAGTGGGAGGGGAGGCTCCTATAATTCACCCCTCCACTTT.

This clone has only one observation. The chain is built from TRBV7-9 and TRBJ2-5, with TRBD2 matching 13 bases. With V trimmed by 5 bases and J by 2 bases, 8 bases remained unmatched. This CDR3 contains 17 residues. Germline CDR1 SEHNR, CDR2 FQNEAQ (reference sequence). In DNA, the CDR3 is TGTGCCAGCAGCAAAGGGACTAGCGGGGCGCAACAAGAGACCCAGTACTTC. Translation: CASSKGTSGAQQETQYF.

The V and J genes are TRBV13 and TRBJ2-7; D not certain. V shed 3 bases and J shed 5 bases, with 17 bases lying between them. Per germline, CDR1 PRHDT and CDR2 FYEKMQ (reference sequence). The CDR3 totals 15 residues. CDR3 sequence reads: CASSFRESGANEQYF. DNA of the CDR3: TGTGCCAGCAGCTTTAGGGAATCGGGCGCCAACGAGCAGTACTTC.

The chain combines TRBV9 with TRBJ1-3; the D is unclear. The CDR3 is 17 amino acids. Germline V CDR1 and CDR2: SGDLS, YYNGEE. V lost 0 bases and J 4 bases, leaving 17 bases between the germline ends. This CDR3 reads CASSVDVRVTTGNTIYF. The CDR3 region has the DNA TGTGCCAGCAGCGTAGATGTAAGGGTTACCACAGGAAACACCATATATTTT. Complete variable domain (other parts from reference TRBV9 and TRBJ1-3): DSGVTQTPKHLITATGQRVTLRCSPRSGDLSVYWYQQSLDQGLQFLIQYYNGEERAKGNILERFSAQQFPDLHSELNLSSLELGDSALYFCASSVDVRVTTGNTIYFGEGSWLTVV.

The chain joins TRBV21-1 to TRBJ2-7; TRBD2 reflects the table's D call only, with no check against the DNA. TRBV21-1 is a recognized pseudogene. The CDR3 spans 20 residues. For the CDR3, the DNA is TGTGCCAGCAGCAATCCCCTGTCCCGCCCTCTGCCTAGCGGGTACTACGAGCAGTACGTC. This encodes CASSNPLSRPLPSGYYEQYV.